This TCR beta chain was sequenced during a study of T cell clonality in common variable immunodeficiency (dated by TCRdb to between 2015 and 2017). Standard criteria, namely reduction of serum IgG, IgA and/or IgM below the normal range together with specific antibody deficiency, were applied for the diagnosis of CVID. A total of roughly 45 subjects (about 15 female and around 30 male; age range roughly 9 to 64 years, mean age around 40) were included in the CVID group. Both CVID patients and healthy controls were predominantly of Caucasian heritage. At the time of study participation, every CVID subject had been on replacement immunoglobulin therapy for at least one year. At blood collection, none of the CVID subjects was ill or on immunomodulatory or immunosuppressive medication. Heparinized peripheral whole blood samples of about 5 to 9 ml were obtained from each donor. Genomic DNA from adults with common variable immune deficiency (CVID) and from healthy adult controls was used for sequencing of TCRbeta CDR3 repertoires. Diluted blood was subjected to density centrifugation over Hypaque 1077 or Ficoll-Paque for isolation of peripheral blood mononuclear cells. Genomic DNA was obtained from unsorted mononuclear cells through either Qiagen column purification or a centrifugation-based method.

Equivalent amounts of genomic DNA from CVID and control samples were used as sequencing input. For every sample, a 60 bp segment covering the rearranged TCRbeta CDR3 region was amplified and then sequenced. The immunoSEQ assay, a bias-corrected multiplex PCR with high-throughput sequencing, was employed for TCRbeta amplification. On the study's bioinformatics: Every unique nucleotide sequence was considered a clone and was annotated with V, D and J genes, copy number and frequency. Sequences were labeled productive if in frame, and non-productive if out of frame or containing stop codons. As previously described, clonality was computed from Shannon's entropy. The predicted amino acid sequences of productive clones were used to derive the mean CDR3 Kyte-Doolittle hydropathy. The R hclust function was used to hierarchically cluster scaled V gene usage with Manhattan distance and complete linkage. To assess clone sharing by CDR3 amino acid sequence, 12 repertoires per group were resampled over 100 rounds. The repertoires were searched for around 65 published EBV-specific and roughly 240 published CMV-specific TCRbeta sequences. After a couple of CVID samples that produced fewer than 10,000 sequences were dropped from the analysis, 42 CVID repertoires remained. This is the immuneACCESS table as TCRdb keeps it, with only in-frame sequences that have V and J called. A part of the clones is gone; compared with another copy, unresolved V genes explain less than half, and the rest is unexplained. The DNA gave D and trimming, while V, J and clone size come from that table. This sample is represented by about 15,000 clones, with no singletons among them. The ten biggest clones cover approximately 12% of the sample.

Here is what the overall study found, with its caveats: Despite equal DNA input, controls averaged around 82,000 unique sequences per sample versus some 30,000 in CVID samples. According to the authors, figuring out what caused the increased clonality in CVID would require sequencing the repertoires of T cell subpopulations. Differences among patients in the CVID cohort limited the correlations between repertoire features and clinical complications. TCRbeta clonality was higher in CVID subjects than in healthy controls (t-test p = 0.018), and the increase was most characteristic of about a third of subjects. Healthy controls shared more TCRbeta clones with each other than CVID subjects shared among themselves (p < 0.0001). Reportedly, TCRbeta sequences from CVID had fewer deletions and N-nucleotide insertions, and highly modified clones with 13 or more V deletions were absent from CVID.

This clone was observed a handful of times. This clone's antigen is unknown. Sequencing used peripheral blood mononuclear cells. The receptor comes from a human donor with common variable immunodeficiency.

The CDR3 DNA, read in part, is TGTGCCAGCTCACCATTCGGGTCAGGGAGCTCTGGGGCCAACGTC. This codes for CASSPFGSGSSGANV. The full CDR3 reads CASSPFGSGSSGANVLTF. The chain links TRBV18 with TRBJ2-6; the D gene is tentatively TRBD1 or TRBD2, each matching 5 bases. The CDR3 end falls 3 residues outside the read, so it is completed with the germline J gene. CDR1 and CDR2, per the germline V gene, are KGHSH and LQKENI. The CDR3 goes from the cysteine to the phenylalanine over 18 residues. Sequencing covers 45 bases of the CDR3, shown here with the frame starting at base 1. Trimming at the junction amounts to 2 bases on V and 0 bases on J, and the germline ends lie 14 bases apart.